The entry below gives a single T cell receptor (beta chain) sequence along with its context. Its specificity is unknown. One entry per CDR3 protein results from TCRdb running MiXCR on the reads. The data show hundreds of thousands of distinct CDR3 sequences, 33% seen once. The record originates from a study of T cell repertoires in cytomegalovirus infection. CDR3 length equals 14 residues. Germline CDR1 is MNHNS and CDR2 is SASEGT. Trimming cost V 3 bases and J 5 bases; bases outside gene matches: 6. V and J are TRBV6-1 and TRBJ2-5, with 7 bases identical to TRBD1. The source is a human donor in good health (CMV status not recorded). Some clones in this sample may be carry-over from other donors' samples. The sequences come from cultured PBMCs, collected from culture after CMV antigen stimulation. The CDR3 coding sequence is TGTGCCAGCAGTGACACAGGGGTCTGGGAGACCCAGTACTTC. It translates to CASSDTGVWETQYF.